This T cell receptor beta chain was recorded in a study of blood T cell repertoires in COVID-19. Study information: The samples span acute and convalescent COVID-19 from the United States, Italy and Spain. T cells, B-cell-depleted T cells, or PBMCs supplied cDNA or gDNA.

Those enrolled in Seattle joined during active infection and were followed longitudinally afterward. TCRdb's table, derived via immunoSEQ multiplex PCR, lists solely in-frame clones and lacks some. The sample yields hundreds of thousands of clones, about 91% seen once. The CDR3 runs 13 residues. Trimming took 5 bases from V and 5 from J, leaving 11 bases between them. Germline V gene data show CDR1 as MGHDK and CDR2 as SYGVNS. The receptor comes from a woman aged 50 to 60 with COVID-19, enrolled during active disease. Specimen: peripheral blood. J is TRBJ2-3 and V is TRBV25-1, with D possibly being TRBD1 (6 bases). The CDR3 DNA sequence: TGTGCCAGCAGTCCTCAGGGGTTAGATACGCAGTATTTT. It encodes CASSPQGLDTQYF.